Listed below are T cell receptor beta chains from one sample, sequenced in a study of blood T cell repertoires in COVID-19. TCRdb keeps only in-frame clones here, not all; method: immunoSEQ multiplex PCR. Of around 290,000 clones in the sample, around nine tenths were seen once. Material: PBMCs or T cells enriched from blood (not recorded which). These receptor sequences come from a woman younger than 35 who had recovered from COVID-19. Each CDR3 is given with its conserved first and last residue. D genes are given only for firm matches. Size is stated for part of the rows, as once, few or many counts, or as a class when the clone is expanded.

d_gene	j_gene	abundance	v_gene	CDR3aa	CDR3nt
-	TRBJ2-1	-	TRBV3-1/TRBV3-2	CASTYQAGDYNEQFF	TGTGCCAGCACCTATCAGGCAGGGGATTACAATGAGCAGTTCTTC
-	TRBJ1-4	few	TRBV12-3/TRBV12-4	CASRGRRGEKLFF	TGTGCCAGCAGGGGCCGTAGGGGTGAAAAACTGTTTTTT
-	TRBJ1-5	once	TRBV7-2	CASSGILTGGNQPQHF	TGTGCCAGCAGCGGAATACTAACAGGTGGCAATCAGCCCCAGCATTTT
-	TRBJ2-1	-	TRBV19	CASSIQEASYNEQFF	TGTGCCAGTAGTATCCAGGAGGCCTCCTACAATGAGCAGTTCTTC
TRBD2	TRBJ2-1	-	TRBV29-1	CSVANLADNEQFF	TGCAGCGTCGCAAATCTAGCGGACAATGAGCAGTTCTTC
-	TRBJ1-3	few	TRBV29-1	CSVGPGGPNSGNTIYF	TGCAGCGTTGGTCCCGGAGGACCTAACTCTGGAAACACCATATATTTT
-	TRBJ1-5	-	TRBV6-2/TRBV6-3	CASSYFGGAGSNQPQHF	TGTGCCAGCAGTTACTTTGGGGGGGCAGGGAGCAATCAGCCCCAGCATTTT
-	TRBJ2-5	-	TRBV5-6	CASSLYQGGETQYF	TGTGCCAGCAGCTTGTACCAGGGAGGAGAGACCCAGTACTTC
TRBD2	TRBJ2-1	-	TRBV9	CASSGTSGGQLNEQFF	TGTGCCAGCAGCGGGACTAGCGGGGGACAACTCAATGAGCAGTTCTTC
-	TRBJ1-1	once	TRBV19	CASSPGGGRGGTEAFF	TGTGCCAGTAGCCCCGGGGGGGGGCGCGGGGGCACTGAAGCTTTCTTT
TRBD2	TRBJ2-3	once	TRBV2	CASSPQGLEDTQYF	TGTGCCAGCAGCCCACAGGGACTAGAAGATACGCAGTATTTT
-	TRBJ1-4	-	TRBV11-2	CASSPTGGEDEKLFF	TGTGCCAGCAGCCCCACCGGTGGGGAGGATGAAAAACTGTTTTTT
TRBD2	TRBJ2-3	few	TRBV28	CASRASGGSYTDTQYF	TGTGCCAGCAGAGCTAGCGGGGGTTCGTACACAGATACGCAGTATTTT
-	TRBJ2-7	-	TRBV9	CASGRGEYEQYF	TGTGCCAGCGGCAGGGGCGAATACGAGCAGTACTTC
-	TRBJ2-5	once	TRBV15	CATSSVGGAGETQYF	TGTGCCACCAGCAGCGTGGGGGGGGCTGGAGAGACCCAGTACTTC
TRBD1	TRBJ2-1	once	TRBV2	CASRDRHYNEQFF	TGTGCCAGCAGGGACAGGCACTACAATGAGCAGTTCTTC
-	TRBJ2-7	-	TRBV7-2	CASRWGGATYEQYF	TGTGCCAGCAGGTGGGGGGGGGCCACCTACGAGCAGTACTTC
-	TRBJ1-1	-	TRBV6-5	CASSYAAGWGTEAFF	TGTGCCAGCAGTTACGCGGCGGGGTGGGGCACTGAAGCTTTCTTT
TRBD1	TRBJ2-3	-	TRBV18	CASSPPGTDRVLSDTQYF	TGTGCCAGCTCACCACCGGGGACGGACAGGGTACTGTCAGATACGCAGTATTTT
-	TRBJ1-5	-	TRBV2	CASSSGSSNQPQHF	TGTGCCAGCAGTTCGGGGTCTAGCAATCAGCCCCAGCATTTT
-	TRBJ1-1	once	TRBV7-3	CASSLVRVGTEAFF	TGTGCCAGCAGCTTAGTCCGGGTGGGCACTGAAGCTTTCTTT
-	TRBJ1-5	-	TRBV28	CASIPTGDQPQHF	TGTGCCAGCATTCCCACAGGAGATCAGCCCCAGCATTTT
-	TRBJ1-1	-	TRBV7-9	CASSDPTGQLMNTEAFF	TGTGCCAGCAGCGACCCAACCGGACAGCTCATGAACACTGAAGCTTTCTTT
-	TRBJ1-5	once	TRBV3-1/TRBV3-2	CASSPRGGINQPQHF	TGTGCCAGCAGCCCAAGGGGGGGCATCAATCAGCCCCAGCATTTT
-	TRBJ1-6	-	TRBV5-1	CASSKGETFYNSPLHF	TGCGCCAGCAGCAAGGGAGAAACATTTTATAATTCACCCCTCCACTTT
-	TRBJ2-3	-	TRBV4-3	CASSQDFTGTQYF	TGCGCCAGCAGCCAAGATTTCACGGGTACGCAGTATTTT
TRBD2	TRBJ2-7	-	TRBV10-2	CASSEFTRGTGLAETITYEQYF	TGCGCCAGCAGTGAGTTCACTAGGGGTACGGGACTAGCGGAAACTATCACCTACGAGCAGTACTTC
TRBD1	TRBJ1-1	-	TRBV27	CASSSGTGTEAFF	TGTGCCAGCAGTTCAGGGACAGGGACTGAAGCTTTCTTT
-	TRBJ1-2	-	TRBV7-9	CASSLQGGYTF	TGTGCCAGCAGCTTACAGGGGGGCTACACCTTC
TRBD2	TRBJ2-1	-	TRBV24-1	CATSDRTSGSYEQFF	TGTGCCACCAGTGACAGGACTAGCGGGAGCTATGAGCAGTTCTTC
-	TRBJ2-7	-	TRBV5-5	CASSFGLSYEQYF	TGTGCCAGCAGCTTTGGCCTGTCCTACGAGCAGTACTTC
TRBD2	TRBJ2-2	-	TRBV9	CASSARGTSGTLNTGELFF	TGTGCCAGCAGCGCCCGAGGGACTAGCGGGACTTTGAACACCGGGGAGCTGTTTTTT
TRBD2	TRBJ2-5	-	TRBV9	CASSVEVAGGQETQYF	TGTGCCAGCAGCGTAGAGGTAGCGGGAGGCCAAGAGACCCAGTACTTC
-	TRBJ2-5	-	TRBV3-1/TRBV3-2	CASSSRGRGQETQYF	TGTGCCAGCAGCTCCAGGGGTAGGGGCCAAGAGACCCAGTACTTC
TRBD1	TRBJ1-1	-	TRBV4-1	CASSQPNRQGNTEAFF	TGCGCCAGCAGCCAACCCAATCGACAGGGAAACACTGAAGCTTTCTTT
-	TRBJ1-1	few	TRBV6-6	CASSYSRGGQVTEAFF	TGTGCCAGCAGTTACTCGAGGGGGGGGCAAGTCACTGAAGCTTTCTTT